This TCR beta chain stems from a study of CD8 T cells in ankylosing spondylitis. Study-wide results and caveats: Earlier reports found some motif variants in synovial fluid and blood in reactive arthritis. Enrichment of disease-linked clones was reportedly significant in matched ankylosing spondylitis synovial fluid.

V was clipped by 5 bases and J by 4 bases; unmatched bases: 11. Germline CDR1 and CDR2: SGHTA and FQGNSA. CDR3 size: 16 residues. The TCR beta libraries were generated through quantitative 5'-RACE incorporating molecular barcodes. TCRdb processed the 5' RACE reads anew with MiXCR; each CDR3 protein has one entry. The sample comprises 220,000 or so distinct CDR3 sequences, about 10% of which are singletons, and roughly a fifth rests with the top ten. Turning to this clonotype: No antigen is known for it.

The TCR sequence derives from a male donor with ankylosing spondylitis or in good health (not recorded which). V gene TRBV7-2 combines with J gene TRBJ1-3, with 7 bases aligning to TRBD1. Sequencing was carried out using blood, either unsorted or a sorted T cell fraction (not recorded which). The CDR3 region has the DNA TGTGCCAGCAGCCCCTGGACAGGCTTCTCCGGAAACACCATATATTTT. The encoded protein is CASSPWTGFSGNTIYF.